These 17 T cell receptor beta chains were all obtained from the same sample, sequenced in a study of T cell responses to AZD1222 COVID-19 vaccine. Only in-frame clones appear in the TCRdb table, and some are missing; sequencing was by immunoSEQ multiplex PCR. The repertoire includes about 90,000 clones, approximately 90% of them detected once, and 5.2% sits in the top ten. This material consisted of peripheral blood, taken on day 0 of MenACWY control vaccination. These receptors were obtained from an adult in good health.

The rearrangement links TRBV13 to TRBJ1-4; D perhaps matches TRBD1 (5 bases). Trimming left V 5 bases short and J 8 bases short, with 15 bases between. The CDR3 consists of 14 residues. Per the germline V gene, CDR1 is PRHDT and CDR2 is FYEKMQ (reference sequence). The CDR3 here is CASSQRGLLEKLFF. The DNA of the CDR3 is TGTGCCAGCAGCCAACGGGGCCTCCTAGAAAAACTGTTTTTT. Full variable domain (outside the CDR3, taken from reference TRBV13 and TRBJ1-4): AAGVIQSPRHLIKEKRETATLKCYPIPRHDTVYWYQQGPGQDPQFLISFYEKMQSDKGSIPDRFSAQQFSDYHSELNMSSLELGDSALYFCASSQRGLLEKLFFGSGTQLSVL.

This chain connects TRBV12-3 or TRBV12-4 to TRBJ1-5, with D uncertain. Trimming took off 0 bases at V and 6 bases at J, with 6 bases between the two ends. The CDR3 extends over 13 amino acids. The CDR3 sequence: CASSLALAQPQHF. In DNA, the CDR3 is TGTGCCAGCAGTTTAGCGTTGGCTCAGCCCCAGCATTTT.

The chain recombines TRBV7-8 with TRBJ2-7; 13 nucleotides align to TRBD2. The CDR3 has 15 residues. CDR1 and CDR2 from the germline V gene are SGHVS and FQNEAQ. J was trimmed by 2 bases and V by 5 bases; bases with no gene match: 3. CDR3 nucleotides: TGTGCCAGCAGCCTAGGGACTAGCGGGACCTACGAGCAGTACTTC. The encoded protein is CASSLGTSGTYEQYF.

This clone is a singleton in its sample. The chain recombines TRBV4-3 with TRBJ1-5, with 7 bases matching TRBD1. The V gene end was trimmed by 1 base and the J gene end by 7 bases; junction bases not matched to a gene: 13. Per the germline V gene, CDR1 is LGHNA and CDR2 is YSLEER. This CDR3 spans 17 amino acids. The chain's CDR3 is CASSQAATGSLRQPQHF. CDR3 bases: TGCGCCAGCAGCCAAGCCGCGACAGGGTCCTTACGGCAGCCCCAGCATTTT.

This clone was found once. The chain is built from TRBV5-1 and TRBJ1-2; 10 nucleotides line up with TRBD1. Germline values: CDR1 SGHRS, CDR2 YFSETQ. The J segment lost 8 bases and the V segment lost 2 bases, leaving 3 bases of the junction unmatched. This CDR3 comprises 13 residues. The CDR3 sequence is CASSFGTGEGYTF. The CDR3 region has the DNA TGCGCCAGCAGCTTCGGGACAGGGGAGGGCTACACCTTC.

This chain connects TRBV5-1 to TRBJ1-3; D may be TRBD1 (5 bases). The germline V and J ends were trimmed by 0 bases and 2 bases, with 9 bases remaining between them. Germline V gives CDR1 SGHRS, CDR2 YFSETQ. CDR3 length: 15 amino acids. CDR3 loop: CASSLEGNAGNTIYF. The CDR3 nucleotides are TGCGCCAGCAGCTTGGAGGGGAACGCTGGAAACACCATATATTTT.

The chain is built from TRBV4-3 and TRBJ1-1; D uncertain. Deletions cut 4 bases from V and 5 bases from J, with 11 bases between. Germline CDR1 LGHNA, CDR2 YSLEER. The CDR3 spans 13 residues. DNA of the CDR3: TGCGCCAGCAGCCGGACGAGTTCGACTGAAGCTTTCTTT. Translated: CASSRTSSTEAFF.

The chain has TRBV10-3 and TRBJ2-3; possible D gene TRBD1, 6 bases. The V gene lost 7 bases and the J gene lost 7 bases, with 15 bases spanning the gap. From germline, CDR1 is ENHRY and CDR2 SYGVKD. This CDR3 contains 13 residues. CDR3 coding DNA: TGTGCCATCACCCCGGACAGCCTGAATACGCAGTATTTT. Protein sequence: CAITPDSLNTQYF.

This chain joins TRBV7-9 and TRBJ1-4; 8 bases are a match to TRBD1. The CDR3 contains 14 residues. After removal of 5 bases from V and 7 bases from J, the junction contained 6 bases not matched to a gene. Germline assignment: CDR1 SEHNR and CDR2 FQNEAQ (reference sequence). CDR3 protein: CASSRPGTGEKLFF. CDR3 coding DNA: TGTGCCAGCAGCCGTCCCGGGACAGGTGAAAAACTGTTTTTT.

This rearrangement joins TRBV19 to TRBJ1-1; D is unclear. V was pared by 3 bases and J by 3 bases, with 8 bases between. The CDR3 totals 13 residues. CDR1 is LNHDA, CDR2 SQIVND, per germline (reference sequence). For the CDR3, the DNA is TGTGCCAGTAGTATTTTGTATGACACTGAAGCTTTCTTT. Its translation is CASSILYDTEAFF.

The CDR3 is CASSQGGTRADTQYF. The CDR3 DNA reads as TGCGCCAGCAGCCAAGGGGGGACTAGAGCTGATACGCAGTATTTT. The chain joins TRBV4-1 to TRBJ2-3, with TRBD2 matching 8 bases. The CDR3 is made up of 15 amino acids. The ends lost 1 base at V and 6 bases at J; junction bases unmatched: 6. Germline CDR1 MGHRA, CDR2 YSYEKL.

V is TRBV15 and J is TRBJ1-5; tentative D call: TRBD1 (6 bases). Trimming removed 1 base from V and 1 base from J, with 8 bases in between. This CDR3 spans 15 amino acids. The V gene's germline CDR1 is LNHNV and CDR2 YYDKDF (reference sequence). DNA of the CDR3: TGTGCCACCAGCAGAGCCAGGGGAAGCAATCAGCCCCAGCATTTT. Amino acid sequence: CATSRARGSNQPQHF.

CDR3 in DNA: TGCGCCAGCAGCATAACAGGGGGGCTTGGTGAGCAGTTCTTC. Its translation: CASSITGGLGEQFF. The chain links TRBV10-2 to TRBJ2-1; 8 nucleotides line up with TRBD1. The CDR3 is 14 residues long. With 6 bases clipped from V and 9 bases from J, the junction kept 10 bases outside the gene matches. Germline assignment: CDR1 WSHSY and CDR2 SAAADI.

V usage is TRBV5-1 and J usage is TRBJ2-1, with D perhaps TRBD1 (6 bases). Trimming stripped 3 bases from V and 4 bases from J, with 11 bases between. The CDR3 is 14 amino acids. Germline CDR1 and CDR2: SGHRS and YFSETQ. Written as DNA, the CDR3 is TGCGCCAGCAGCTCGGCACAGGGTTACAATGAGCAGTTCTTC. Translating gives CASSSAQGYNEQFF.

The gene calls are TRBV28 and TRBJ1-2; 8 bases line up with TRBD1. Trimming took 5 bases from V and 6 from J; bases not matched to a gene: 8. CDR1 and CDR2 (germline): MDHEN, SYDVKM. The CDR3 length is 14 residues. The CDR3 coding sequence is TGTGCCAGCAGTAGACAGGGGCCGGATAATGGCTACACCTTC. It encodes CASSRQGPDNGYTF.

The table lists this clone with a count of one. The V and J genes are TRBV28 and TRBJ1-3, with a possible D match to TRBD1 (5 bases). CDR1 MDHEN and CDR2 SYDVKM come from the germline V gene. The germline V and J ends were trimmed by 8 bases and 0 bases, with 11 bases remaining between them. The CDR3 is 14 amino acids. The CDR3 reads CASRMGGSGNTIYF. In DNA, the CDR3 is TGTGCCAGCCGGATGGGGGGCTCTGGAAACACCATATATTTT.

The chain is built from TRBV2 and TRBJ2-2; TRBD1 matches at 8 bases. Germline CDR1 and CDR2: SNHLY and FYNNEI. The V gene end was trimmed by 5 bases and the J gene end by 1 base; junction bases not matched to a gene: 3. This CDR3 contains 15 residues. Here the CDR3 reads CASSQTGENTGELFF. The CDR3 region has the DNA TGTGCCAGCAGTCAGACAGGGGAGAACACCGGGGAGCTGTTTTTT.